This note documents a single T cell receptor (beta chain) sequence. The target antigen is unknown. The source of the sample is a study of shared clonotypes between healthy human individuals. General study points: The small donor group covered limited genetic and exposure diversity.

CD45RO-negative, CCR7-selected cells formed the naive CD8 fraction, which excluded terminally differentiated effector memory CD45RA+ cells. In the source study's methods: Junction-only sequences without quality scores were provided by ImmunoSEQ, so filtering was different. Measured with immunoSEQ multiplex PCR; TCRdb has only the in-frame clones, and not every one. From that table come the V and J calls and clone size; the DNA was used to work out D and trimming. The sample has approximately 650,000 clones; nearly 97% are singletons. Germline V gene lookup returns CDR1 SGDLS and CDR2 YYNGEE. The CDR3 is 16 residues long. The V end was cut by 0 bases, the J end by 0 bases, with 10 bases between.

Sequences were obtained from naive CD8+ T cells sorted from blood. The TCR originated in a woman between 25 and 40 years old in good health. This chain links TRBV9 with TRBJ2-1; D unclear. The CDR3 loop is CASSVDGSYSYNEQFF. In DNA, the CDR3 is TGTGCCAGCAGCGTAGACGGCAGCTACTCCTACAATGAGCAGTTCTTC.